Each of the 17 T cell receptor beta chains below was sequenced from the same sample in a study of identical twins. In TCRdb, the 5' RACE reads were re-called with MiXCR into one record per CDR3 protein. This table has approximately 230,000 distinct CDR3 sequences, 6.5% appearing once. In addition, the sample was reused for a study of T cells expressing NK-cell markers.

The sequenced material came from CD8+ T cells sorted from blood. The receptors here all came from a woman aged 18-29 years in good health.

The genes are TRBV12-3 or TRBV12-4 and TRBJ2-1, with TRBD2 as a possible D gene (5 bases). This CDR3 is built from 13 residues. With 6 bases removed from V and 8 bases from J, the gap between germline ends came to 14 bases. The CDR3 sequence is CASRGELRDEQFF. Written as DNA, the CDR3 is TGTGCCAGCAGGGGAGAGTTGCGGGATGAGCAGTTCTTC.

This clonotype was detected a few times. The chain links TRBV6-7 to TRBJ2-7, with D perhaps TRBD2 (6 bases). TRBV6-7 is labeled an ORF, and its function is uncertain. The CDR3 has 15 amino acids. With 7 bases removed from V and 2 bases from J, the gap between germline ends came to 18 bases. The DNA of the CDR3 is TGTGCCAGCACCCTCGGGAGCGGGTGGCCCTACGAGCAGTACTTC. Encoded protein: CASTLGSGWPYEQYF.

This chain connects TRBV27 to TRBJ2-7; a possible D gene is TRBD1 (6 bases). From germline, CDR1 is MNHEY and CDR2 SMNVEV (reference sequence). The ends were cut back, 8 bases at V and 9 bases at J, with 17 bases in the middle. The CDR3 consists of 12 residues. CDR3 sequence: CASGKIQGPQYF. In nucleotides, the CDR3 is TGTGCCAGCGGGAAAATACAGGGCCCGCAGTACTTC.

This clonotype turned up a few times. The CDR3 bases are TGCAGTGCTAGGCCTATAGGCGAGGGGGGTACCCAGTACTTC. Translating gives CSARPIGEGGTQYF. The rearrangement uses TRBV20-1 and TRBJ2-5, with D tentatively TRBD1 or TRBD2 (6 bases each). Germline V gives CDR1 DFQATT, CDR2 SNEGSKA (reference sequence). Trimming shortened V by 3 bases and J by 8 bases, and 19 bases separated the two germline ends. The CDR3 runs to 14 residues.

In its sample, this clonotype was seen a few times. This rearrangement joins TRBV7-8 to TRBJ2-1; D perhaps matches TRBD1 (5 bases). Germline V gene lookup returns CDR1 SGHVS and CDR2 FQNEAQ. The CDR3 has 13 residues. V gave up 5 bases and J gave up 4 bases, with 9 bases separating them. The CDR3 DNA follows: TGTGCCAGCAGCACCCGACAGTACAATGAGCAGTTCTTC. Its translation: CASSTRQYNEQFF.

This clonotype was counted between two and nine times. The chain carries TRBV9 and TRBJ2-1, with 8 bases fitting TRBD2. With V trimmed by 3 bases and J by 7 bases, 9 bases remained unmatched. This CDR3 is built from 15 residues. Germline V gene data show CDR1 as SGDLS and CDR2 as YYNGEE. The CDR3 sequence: CASSGGRGTRNEQFF. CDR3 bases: TGTGCCAGCAGCGGAGGGCGGGGGACTAGGAATGAGCAGTTCTTC. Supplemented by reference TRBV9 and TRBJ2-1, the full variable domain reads DSGVTQTPKHLITATGQRVTLRCSPRSGDLSVYWYQQSLDQGLQFLIQYYNGEERAKGNILERFSAQQFPDLHSELNLSSLELGDSALYFCASSGGRGTRNEQFFGPGTRLTVL.

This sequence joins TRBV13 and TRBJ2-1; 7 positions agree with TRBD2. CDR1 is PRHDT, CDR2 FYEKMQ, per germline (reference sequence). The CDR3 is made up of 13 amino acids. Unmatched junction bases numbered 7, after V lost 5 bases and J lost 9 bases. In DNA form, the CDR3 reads TGTGCCAGCAGCACCGGGACTACGGGTGAGCAGTTCTTC. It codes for CASSTGTTGEQFF. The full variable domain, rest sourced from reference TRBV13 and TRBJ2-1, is AAGVIQSPRHLIKEKRETATLKCYPIPRHDTVYWYQQGPGQDPQFLISFYEKMQSDKGSIPDRFSAQQFSDYHSELNMSSLELGDSALYFCASSTGTTGEQFFGPGTRLTVL.

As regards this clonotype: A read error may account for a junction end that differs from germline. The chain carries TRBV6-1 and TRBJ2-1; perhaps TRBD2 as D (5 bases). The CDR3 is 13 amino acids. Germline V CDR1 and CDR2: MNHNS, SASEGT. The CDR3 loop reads CASSEAPGLHPGF. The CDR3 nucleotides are TGTGCCAGCAGTGAAGCGCCCGGGCTCCACCCGGGGTTC.

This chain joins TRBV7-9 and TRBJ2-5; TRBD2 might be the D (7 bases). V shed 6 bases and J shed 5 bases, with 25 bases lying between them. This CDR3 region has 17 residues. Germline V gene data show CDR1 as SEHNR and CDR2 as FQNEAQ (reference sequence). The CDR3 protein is CASSGQSGTDSGETQYF. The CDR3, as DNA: TGTGCCAGCAGTGGACAGAGCGGGACGGACTCCGGGGAGACCCAGTACTTC. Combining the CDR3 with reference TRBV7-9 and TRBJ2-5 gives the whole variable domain DTGVSQNPRHKITKRGQNVTFRCDPISEHNRLYWYRQTLGQGPEFLTYFQNEAQLEKSRLLSDRFSAERPKGSFSTLEIQRTEQGDSAMYLCASSGQSGTDSGETQYFGPGTRLLVL.

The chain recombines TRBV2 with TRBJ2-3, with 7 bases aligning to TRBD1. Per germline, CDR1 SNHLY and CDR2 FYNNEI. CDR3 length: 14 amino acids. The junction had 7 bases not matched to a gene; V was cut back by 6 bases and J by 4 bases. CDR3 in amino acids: CASSRDSKADTQYF. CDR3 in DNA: TGTGCCAGCAGCCGGGACAGTAAGGCAGATACGCAGTATTTT.

CDR3 DNA: TGTGCCAGCAGCCTAACAGGGCTGTCCGGTCAGCCCCAGCATTTT. This translates into CASSLTGLSGQPQHF. The V call is TRBV7-6, the J call TRBJ1-5, with D perhaps matching TRBD1 (6 bases). Germline-derived CDR1 and CDR2 are SGHVS and FNYEAQ. Trimming took 5 bases from V and 6 from J, leaving 17 bases between them. The CDR3 spans 15 residues.

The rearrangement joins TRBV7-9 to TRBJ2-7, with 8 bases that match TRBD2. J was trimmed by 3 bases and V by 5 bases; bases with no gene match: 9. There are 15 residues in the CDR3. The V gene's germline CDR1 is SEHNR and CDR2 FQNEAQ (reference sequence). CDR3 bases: TGTGCCAGCAGCCCCGGGGGGGGTTCGGGCTACGAGCAGTACTTC. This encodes CASSPGGGSGYEQYF.

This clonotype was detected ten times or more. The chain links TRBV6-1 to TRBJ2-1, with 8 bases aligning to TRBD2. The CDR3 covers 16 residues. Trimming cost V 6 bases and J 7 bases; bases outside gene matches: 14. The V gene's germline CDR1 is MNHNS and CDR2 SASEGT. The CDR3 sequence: CASSFDLAGGGNEQFF. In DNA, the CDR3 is TGTGCCAGCAGCTTCGATCTGGCGGGAGGTGGGAATGAGCAGTTCTTC.

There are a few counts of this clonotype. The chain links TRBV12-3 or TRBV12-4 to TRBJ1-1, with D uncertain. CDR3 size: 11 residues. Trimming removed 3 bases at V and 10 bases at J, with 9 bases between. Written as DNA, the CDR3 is TGTGCCAGCAGTTTCGGGTCTGCAGCTTTCTTT. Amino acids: CASSFGSAAFF.

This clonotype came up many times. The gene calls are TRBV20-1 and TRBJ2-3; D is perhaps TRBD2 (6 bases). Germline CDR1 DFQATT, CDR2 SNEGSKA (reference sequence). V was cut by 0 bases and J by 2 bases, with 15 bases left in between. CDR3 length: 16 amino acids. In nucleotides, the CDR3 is TGCAGTGCTAGAGATGGAAGCGGGTATCTCACAGATACGCAGTATTTT. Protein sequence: CSARDGSGYLTDTQYF.

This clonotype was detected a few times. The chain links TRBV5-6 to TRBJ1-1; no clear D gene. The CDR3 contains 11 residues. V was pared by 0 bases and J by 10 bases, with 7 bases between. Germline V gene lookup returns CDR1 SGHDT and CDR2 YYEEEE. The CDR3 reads CASSLGSGAFF. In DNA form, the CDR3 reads TGTGCCAGCAGCTTGGGTTCGGGAGCTTTCTTT.

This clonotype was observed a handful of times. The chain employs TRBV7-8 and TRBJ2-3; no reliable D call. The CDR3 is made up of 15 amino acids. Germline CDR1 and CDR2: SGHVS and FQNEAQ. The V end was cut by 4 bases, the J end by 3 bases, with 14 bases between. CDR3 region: CASSSTGLGTDTQYF. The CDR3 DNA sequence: TGTGCCAGCAGCTCCACTGGTTTGGGGACAGATACGCAGTATTTT. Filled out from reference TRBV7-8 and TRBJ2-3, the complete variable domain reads GAGVSQSPRYKVAKRGQDVALRCDPISGHVSLFWYQQALGQGPEFLTYFQNEAQLDKSGLPSDRFFAERPEGSVSTLKIQRTQQEDSAVYLCASSSTGLGTDTQYFGPGTRLTVL.